This paragraph covers one T cell receptor beta chain sequence. What it binds is unknown. The data are from a study of cytomegalovirus exposure and HLA in healthy donors. Study results and limitations: In a later analysis, TCR beta V- and J-gene trimming showed a link to a missense DCLRE1C variant.

The CDR3 has 13 amino acids. CDR1 and CDR2 (germline): SGHNT, YYREEE (reference sequence). With 4 bases removed from V and 7 bases from J, the gap between germline ends came to 14 bases. PCR used 60 Vbeta primers and 13 Jbeta primers. Clones were read by immunoSEQ multiplex PCR, and TCRdb kept only the in-frame ones, dropping some. There are 120,000 to 150,000 clones in the sample; roughly 66% occur only once, and around 6.3% lies in the top ten. The sample comprised PBMCs. The chain links TRBV5-4 to TRBJ1-2; a possible D gene is TRBD1 (6 bases). The clonotype originates from a woman aged 60-75 years in good health and CMV-seronegative. CDR3: CASSLDSFSGYTF. CDR3 DNA sequence: TGTGCCAGCAGCCTGGACAGTTTCTCTGGCTACACCTTC.